The sequence of this TCR beta chain was determined in a study of T cells in pancreatic ductal adenocarcinoma. Study results and limitations: The resected cohort was biased toward the minority with early-stage disease. Unique clonotypes were about 8.2-fold more numerous in blood than in tumor. Tumor and blood clonality did not differ significantly, about 0.11 versus 0.078.

The protocol was immunoSEQ multiplex PCR, while the TCRdb copy is restricted to in-frame clones and leaves out a portion. Of tens of thousands of clones detected, approximately 90% appear once; the ten largest clones hold 2.2%. Surgery without prior neoadjuvant therapy was the treatment of the selected pancreatic ductal adenocarcinoma patients. On this clone itself: Its antigen is undetermined.

The trim removed 2 bases at V and 1 base at J, leaving 5 bases unmatched. This CDR3 region has 16 residues. Germline loops: CDR1 SGDLS, CDR2 YYNGEE. This sequence joins TRBV9 and TRBJ2-2; TRBD2 matches at 7 bases. This clonotype originated in a human donor with pancreatic ductal adenocarcinoma. Sequencing was done on a sample of PBMCs. CDR3 coding DNA: TGTGCCAGCAGCGTGAGGTCTAGCGGGAACACCGGGGAGCTGTTTTTT. It translates to CASSVRSSGNTGELFF.